This TCR beta chain emerged from a study of vaccination effects on CD4 cells after COVID-19. As for the study in general: Samples came 142 and 148 days after COVID-19 diagnosis, before vaccination.

Data came from immunoSEQ multiplex PCR; TCRdb stores just in-frame clones and leaves some out. The sample contains tens of thousands of clones, just under 75% of which appear only once. This clone was found a few times. The target antigen is unknown. The V and J ends lost 5 bases and 2 bases, in that order; junction bases with no gene match: 1. The CDR3 runs 15 residues. Germline V lookup: CDR1 SEHNR, CDR2 FQNEAQ (reference sequence). Points from the study as a whole: Spike-reactive clones found after vaccination in convalescents were mainly new vaccine-induced clones.

After expansion with viral peptide pools in the ViraFEST assay, antigen-specific CD4+ T cells were sequenced. The culture ran for around nine days before CD4+ T cells were isolated. PCR-confirmed SARS-CoV-2 infection occurred in the person between March and December 2020. Wells of around 2.2 million PBMC each were grown with 8.5 to 10 IU/ml IL-2 and roughly 9.2 ug/ml peptides. Specimen: CD4+ T cells from PBMCs cultured with a peptide pool, collected before COVID-19 vaccination. This sequence was found in a human donor who had a prior SARS-CoV-2 infection. This chain joins TRBV7-9 and TRBJ2-7; 15 positions match TRBD2. The CDR3 DNA reads as TGTGCCAGCAGCCGGACTAGCGGGGGGGCCTACGAGCAGTACTTC. Its translation is CASSRTSGGAYEQYF.